This is a list of T cell receptor beta chains from one sample in a study of metastatic and nonmetastatic thyroid tumors. TCRdb ran MiXCR on the PCR reads. This table holds tens of thousands of clones, around 27% found once. The sample consisted of blood. The receptor set was obtained from a male donor with papillary thyroid cancer or a benign thyroid nodule (not recorded which). Some clones in this sample may be carry-over from other donors' samples. The CDR3 runs from the conserved cysteine through the conserved F or W. The order of the fields is CDR3 DNA, CDR3 protein, clone size, J gene, V gene, D gene. The D gene is left open where the match is weak. Size values are once, few and many counts, or a class for expanded clones, and some rows have none.

DNA: TGTGCCAGCAGCCCCCGGACGGATTTAGGCAATGAGCAGTTCTTC
CDR3: CASSPRTDLGNEQFF
size: NA
J: TRBJ2-1
V: TRBV7-8
D: NA

DNA: TGTGCCAGCAGTTACCCGACGGACAGGGGACGATATTGGGATGGCTACACCTTC
CDR3: CASSYPTDRGRYWDGYTF
size: NA
J: TRBJ1-2
V: TRBV6-5
D: TRBD1

DNA: TGTGCCAGCAAGTCCGCGTCATCAGCGACCTACGAGCAGTACTTC
CDR3: CASKSASSATYEQYF
size: few
J: TRBJ2-7
V: TRBV4-2
D: NA

DNA: TGTGCCAGCAGCTTTGGCGGGAGCGCTCCTGGGGCCAACGTCCTGACTTTC
CDR3: CASSFGGSAPGANVLTF
size: once
J: TRBJ2-6
V: TRBV7-3
D: TRBD2

DNA: TGCGCCAGCATTGAGTTGGGAATGTACGAGCAGTACTTC
CDR3: CASIELGMYEQYF
size: few
J: TRBJ2-7
V: TRBV10-1
D: NA

DNA: TGCGCCAGCAGCGCAGGGAGATTTGGCTACACCTTC
CDR3: CASSAGRFGYTF
size: few
J: TRBJ1-2
V: TRBV5-1
D: NA

DNA: TGCAGCGTTGATCAGGGGGCGTCTCTTAACTATGGCTACACCTTC
CDR3: CSVDQGASLNYGYTF
size: many
J: TRBJ1-2
V: TRBV29-1
D: TRBD1

DNA: TGTGCCAGCAGGGCTAGCGGGGGCTCCTACGAGCAGTACTTC
CDR3: CASRASGGSYEQYF
size: NA
J: TRBJ2-7
V: TRBV7-2
D: TRBD2

DNA: TGTGCCAGCAGCGAAGGACAAGCTAATTCACCCCTCCACTTT
CDR3: CASSEGQANSPLHF
size: NA
J: TRBJ1-6
V: TRBV7-9
D: NA

DNA: TGTGCCAGCAGTGCAAGGGGACCGTCGAACACTGAAGCTTTCTTT
CDR3: CASSARGPSNTEAFF
size: few
J: TRBJ1-1
V: TRBV27
D: NA

DNA: TGTGCCAGCAGCTTGTACGGGACCGACCTTTCACCCCTCCACTTT
CDR3: CASSLYGTDLSPLHF
size: few
J: TRBJ1-6
V: TRBV5-6
D: NA

DNA: TGTGCCAGCAGGGGGGGGGTCCCGGACACCGGGGAGCTGTTTTTT
CDR3: CASRGGVPDTGELFF
size: medium-sized
J: TRBJ2-2
V: TRBV6-1
D: TRBD2

DNA: TGCAGTGCTAGAGAGTGGGGCACTGAAGCTTTCTTT
CDR3: CSAREWGTEAFF
size: NA
J: TRBJ1-1
V: TRBV20-1
D: NA

DNA: TGTGCCAGCAGCTTAGCAGGGTCCAGCTCTGGGGCCAACGTCCTGACTTTC
CDR3: CASSLAGSSSGANVLTF
size: NA
J: TRBJ2-6
V: TRBV11-1
D: NA

DNA: TGCAGTGCTAGACACCCCCGCGTTAACATGGGCGAGCAGTACTTC
CDR3: CSARHPRVNMGEQYF
size: NA
J: TRBJ2-7
V: TRBV20-1
D: NA

DNA: TGCAGTGCTAGACCTGGTACTGATACGCAGTATTTT
CDR3: CSARPGTDTQYF
size: many
J: TRBJ2-3
V: TRBV20-1
D: NA

DNA: TGTGCCAGCAGTTTCCTTGCACCCCTGAACTCTAGCACAGATACGCAGTATTTT
CDR3: CASSFLAPLNSSTDTQYF
size: NA
J: TRBJ2-3
V: TRBV28
D: NA

DNA: TGTGCCAGCAGTTTAAGCCTAGAGGGCAATCAGCCCCAGCATTTT
CDR3: CASSLSLEGNQPQHF
size: NA
J: TRBJ1-5
V: TRBV12-3/TRBV12-4
D: NA

DNA: TGCAGCGGTGGACAGTCCCTTGGGGCTTTCTTT
CDR3: CSGGQSLGAFF
size: many
J: TRBJ1-1
V: TRBV29-1
D: NA

DNA: TGTGCCAGCATCACCTTAGGGGATACGCAGTATTTT
CDR3: CASITLGDTQYF
size: few
J: TRBJ2-3
V: TRBV6-1
D: NA

DNA: TGTGCCAGCAGCGTAGAGGGACAGGGTGTCCCACCCCTCCACTTT
CDR3: CASSVEGQGVPPLHF
size: NA
J: TRBJ1-6
V: TRBV9
D: TRBD1

DNA: TGTGCCAGCAGCTTCCCAACAGGGGATGATTGCTACACCTTC
CDR3: CASSFPTGDDCYTF
size: NA
J: TRBJ1-2
V: TRBV7-9
D: TRBD1

DNA: TGTGCCAGCGGGAGGGACACCTTAGCGGGAGTCGGCTACGAGCAGTACTTC
CDR3: CASGRDTLAGVGYEQYF
size: NA
J: TRBJ2-7
V: TRBV12-3/TRBV12-4
D: TRBD2

DNA: TGTGCCAGCCATGGGGAGAATAATTCACCCCTCCACTTT
CDR3: CASHGENNSPLHF
size: NA
J: TRBJ1-6
V: TRBV28
D: NA

DNA: TGTGCCAGCAGTTTCGTAGGGCCCCTCCACTTT
CDR3: CASSFVGPLHF
size: many
J: TRBJ1-6
V: TRBV28
D: NA

DNA: TGTGCCAGTAGTATACGACTAGCGGGAGGTGGTGGTAGCACAGATACGCAGTATTTT
CDR3: CASSIRLAGGGGSTDTQYF
size: many
J: TRBJ2-3
V: TRBV19
D: TRBD2

DNA: TGTGCCAGTAGCCGACAGAACTCCTACGAGCAGTACTTC
CDR3: CASSRQNSYEQYF
size: few
J: TRBJ2-7
V: TRBV19
D: NA

DNA: TGTGCCAGCACCCTGACAGGGCGGGCTTTCTTT
CDR3: CASTLTGRAFF
size: many
J: TRBJ1-1
V: TRBV12-3/TRBV12-4
D: TRBD1

DNA: TGTGCCAGCAGCTTACGGGGACCCAGCGCGTCTGAGCAGTTCTTC
CDR3: CASSLRGPSASEQFF
size: NA
J: TRBJ2-1
V: TRBV11-2
D: NA

DNA: TGTGCCAGCAGGGGGGGACTAGCGGCGCTAGCCAAAAACATTCAGTACTTC
CDR3: CASRGGLAALAKNIQYF
size: NA
J: TRBJ2-4
V: TRBV2
D: TRBD2

DNA: TGTGCCAGCAGTGACAGGGGTGGTAATGAGCAGTTCTTC
CDR3: CASSDRGGNEQFF
size: few
J: TRBJ2-1
V: TRBV6-1
D: NA

DNA: TGCGCCAGCAGCTTGGAGGGTCCATTGGCCTTCAATGAGCAGTTCTTC
CDR3: CASSLEGPLAFNEQFF
size: medium-sized
J: TRBJ2-1
V: TRBV5-1
D: NA

DNA: TGCGCCAGCAGCCAAGTCAGGGGCACTGAAGCTTTCTTT
CDR3: CASSQVRGTEAFF
size: many
J: TRBJ1-1
V: TRBV4-1
D: NA

DNA: TGTGCCAGCAGCTCCTCCGCACAACGGACTAGCGGGAGCCGTAAGTTCTTC
CDR3: CASSSSAQRTSGSRKFF
size: many
J: TRBJ2-1
V: TRBV11-2
D: TRBD2

DNA: TGTGCCAGCAGCTTAGTTGGGGGGTCCTACGAGCAGTACTTC
CDR3: CASSLVGGSYEQYF
size: NA
J: TRBJ2-7
V: TRBV7-2
D: NA

DNA: TGTGCCAGCAGTCCCCGACTAGCGGGAGGGTCGGGGGAGCAGTACTTC
CDR3: CASSPRLAGGSGEQYF
size: few
J: TRBJ2-7
V: TRBV6-1
D: TRBD2

DNA: TGTGCCAGCAGTTTAGCGGGGCAATCCGGAAACACCATATATTTT
CDR3: CASSLAGQSGNTIYF
size: few
J: TRBJ1-3
V: TRBV12-3/TRBV12-4
D: NA

DNA: TGTGCCAGCAGTTATAGGGCAGGTTTGGGCTACACCTTC
CDR3: CASSYRAGLGYTF
size: few
J: TRBJ1-2
V: TRBV12-3/TRBV12-4
D: NA

DNA: TGTGCCAGCAGAGGATCAACCGGGAACACCGGGGAGCTGTTTTTT
CDR3: CASRGSTGNTGELFF
size: many
J: TRBJ2-2
V: TRBV28
D: NA

DNA: TGTGCCAGCAGGATGGACCGCCTTGAAGCTTTCTTT
CDR3: CASRMDRLEAFF
size: few
J: TRBJ1-1
V: TRBV6-1
D: NA

DNA: TGTGCCAGCCAGGTGAGCGGCCCATTCTCCTACGAGCAGTACTTC
CDR3: CASQVSGPFSYEQYF
size: NA
J: TRBJ2-7
V: TRBV6-1
D: NA

DNA: TGCGCCAGCAGCCAAGAACCCACTGTGGTTTGTACCGGGGAGCTGTTTTTT
CDR3: CASSQEPTVVCTGELFF
size: NA
J: TRBJ2-2
V: TRBV4-1
D: NA

DNA: TGTGCCATCAGTGACTATGCCGGCACACGAGGTAACTATGGCTACACCTTC
CDR3: CAISDYAGTRGNYGYTF
size: many
J: TRBJ1-2
V: TRBV10-3
D: NA

DNA: TGTGCCAGCAGTTTAGCGGGAGGGCCCGAGACCCAGTACTTC
CDR3: CASSLAGGPETQYF
size: few
J: TRBJ2-5
V: TRBV12-3/TRBV12-4
D: TRBD2

DNA: TGTGCCAGCAGCCAAGATACAGAAACCTACGAGCAGTACTTC
CDR3: CASSQDTETYEQYF
size: once
J: TRBJ2-7
V: TRBV3-1
D: NA

DNA: TGTGCCAGCAGCCCCCTGAACACTGAAGCTTTCTTT
CDR3: CASSPLNTEAFF
size: NA
J: TRBJ1-1
V: TRBV3-1
D: NA

DNA: TGTGCCAGCAGTTACTCTGGTCTAGCGGGGGCTGGGGCCAACGTCCTGACTTTC
CDR3: CASSYSGLAGAGANVLTF
size: NA
J: TRBJ2-6
V: TRBV6-5
D: TRBD2

DNA: TGTAACTCAGGGGGCGCCGACCCCTACGAGCAGTACTTC
CDR3: CNSGGADPYEQYF
size: few
J: TRBJ2-7
V: TRBV19
D: TRBD1

DNA: TGCAGTGCGTATAGCGGGAGAGGGGCCTACGAGCAGTACTTC
CDR3: CSAYSGRGAYEQYF
size: few
J: TRBJ2-7
V: TRBV20-1
D: TRBD2

DNA: TGTGCCAGCAGTGATCCCGGGACTAGCGGGAACTATGAGCAGTTCTTC
CDR3: CASSDPGTSGNYEQFF
size: NA
J: TRBJ2-1
V: TRBV25-1
D: TRBD2

DNA: TGTGCCAGCAGTGACTCGACAGGGGGTAATTCACCCCTCCACTTT
CDR3: CASSDSTGGNSPLHF
size: many
J: TRBJ1-6
V: TRBV6-4
D: TRBD1

DNA: TGTGCCAGCAGCCAAGACAGGGGGCCTATGAATGAGCAGTTCTTC
CDR3: CASSQDRGPMNEQFF
size: many
J: TRBJ2-1
V: TRBV4-2
D: TRBD1

DNA: TGTGCCAGCAGTTTGAGAGTTCTCGGTGGGACTCGAGAGCAGTACTTC
CDR3: CASSLRVLGGTREQYF
size: NA
J: TRBJ2-7
V: TRBV12-3/TRBV12-4
D: NA

DNA: TGTGCCAGCAGTTTTGGAGAAAATGAGCAGTTCTTC
CDR3: CASSFGENEQFF
size: few
J: TRBJ2-1
V: TRBV27
D: NA

DNA: TGTGCCATCAGCCAATCTCAGGGATCGTGGGAGACCCAGTACTTC
CDR3: CAISQSQGSWETQYF
size: few
J: TRBJ2-5
V: TRBV16
D: NA

DNA: TGTGCCAGCAGCACGACAGGAGTAAGCTATGGCTACACCTTC
CDR3: CASSTTGVSYGYTF
size: many
J: TRBJ1-2
V: TRBV2
D: NA